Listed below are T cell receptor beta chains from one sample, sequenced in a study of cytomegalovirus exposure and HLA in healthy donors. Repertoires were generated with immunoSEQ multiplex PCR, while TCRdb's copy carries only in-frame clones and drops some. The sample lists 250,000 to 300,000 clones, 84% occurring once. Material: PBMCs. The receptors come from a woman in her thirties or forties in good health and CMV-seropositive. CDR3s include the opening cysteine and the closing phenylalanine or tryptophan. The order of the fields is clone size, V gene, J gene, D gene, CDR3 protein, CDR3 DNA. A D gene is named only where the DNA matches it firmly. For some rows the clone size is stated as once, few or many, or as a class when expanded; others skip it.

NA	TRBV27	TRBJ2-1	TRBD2	CASSWGTSGSDEQFF	TGTGCCAGCAGTTGGGGGACTAGCGGGAGTGATGAGCAGTTCTTC
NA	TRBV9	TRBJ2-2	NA	CASSPPFTGELFF	TGTGCCAGCAGCCCTCCCTTCACCGGGGAGCTGTTTTTT
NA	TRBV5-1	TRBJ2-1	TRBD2	CASSFDGTSGRYNEQFF	TGCGCCAGCAGCTTCGACGGGACTAGCGGGCGCTACAATGAGCAGTTCTTC
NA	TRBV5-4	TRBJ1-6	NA	CASSLGKGQNNSPLHF	TGTGCCAGCAGCTTGGGGAAGGGGCAAAATAATTCACCCCTCCACTTT
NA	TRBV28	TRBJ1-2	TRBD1	CASSLGGIPPGTGQGGYTF	TGTGCCAGCAGTTTAGGTGGGATTCCTCCCGGGACAGGACAGGGTGGCTACACCTTC
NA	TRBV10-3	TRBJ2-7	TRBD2	CAISVGTSGAYEQYF	TGTGCCATCAGTGTAGGAACTAGCGGGGCATACGAGCAGTACTTC
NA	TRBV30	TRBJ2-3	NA	CAWSLTSYYTDTQYF	TGTGCCTGGAGCTTAACTAGCTACTACACAGATACGCAGTATTTT
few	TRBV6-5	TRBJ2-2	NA	CASSYAGVNTGELFF	TGTGCCAGCAGTTATGCCGGGGTTAACACCGGGGAGCTGTTTTTT
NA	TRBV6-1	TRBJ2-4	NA	CASSEFGAVTKNIQYF	TGTGCCAGCAGTGAATTTGGGGCAGTAACCAAAAACATTCAGTACTTC
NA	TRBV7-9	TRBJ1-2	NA	CASSLEAGGMNGYTF	TGTGCCAGCAGCTTAGAGGCCGGGGGAATGAATGGCTACACCTTC
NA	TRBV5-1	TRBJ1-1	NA	CASSLAVNTEAFF	TGCGCCAGCAGCTTGGCGGTGAACACTGAAGCTTTCTTT
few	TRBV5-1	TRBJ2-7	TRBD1	CASSLARTRDRGYEQYF	TGCGCCAGCAGCTTGGCCCGAACCCGGGACAGGGGGTACGAGCAGTACTTC
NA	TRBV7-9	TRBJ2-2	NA	CASSLGGQETNTGELFF	TGTGCCAGCAGCTTAGGGGGCCAGGAGACGAACACCGGGGAGCTGTTTTTT
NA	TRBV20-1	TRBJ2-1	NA	CSAAELGEQFF	TGCAGTGCCGCGGAGCTCGGTGAGCAGTTCTTC
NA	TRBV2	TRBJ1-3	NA	CASRGQGTGNTIYF	TGTGCCAGCAGGGGTCAGGGGACTGGAAACACCATATATTTT
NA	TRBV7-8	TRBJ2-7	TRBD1	CASSPRTGMGYEQYF	TGTGCCAGCAGCCCTCGGACAGGGATGGGGTACGAGCAGTACTTC
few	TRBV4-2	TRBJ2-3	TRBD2	CASSPPLAGVADTQYF	TGTGCCAGCAGCCCCCCCTTGGCGGGAGTTGCAGATACGCAGTATTTT
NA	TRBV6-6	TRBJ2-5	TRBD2	CASSYGLAGGQQTQYF	TGTGCCAGCAGTTACGGGCTAGCGGGAGGGCAACAGACCCAGTACTTC
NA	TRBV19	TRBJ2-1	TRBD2	CASSTSSGRAAEQFF	TGTGCCAGTAGTACGTCTAGCGGGAGGGCCGCTGAGCAGTTCTTC
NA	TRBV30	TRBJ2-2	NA	CAWSALTGTGELFF	TGTGCCTGGAGTGCACTGACGGGAACCGGGGAGCTGTTTTTT
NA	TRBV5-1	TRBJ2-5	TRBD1	CASSLTGTGTGETQYF	TGCGCCAGCAGCTTGACCGGGACAGGGACTGGAGAGACCCAGTACTTC
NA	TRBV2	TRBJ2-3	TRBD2	CASSEAGGPTDTQYF	TGTGCCAGCAGTGAGGCGGGAGGGCCGACAGATACGCAGTATTTT
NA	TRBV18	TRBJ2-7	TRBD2	CASSPGETSGYEQYF	TGTGCCAGCTCACCCGGTGAGACTAGCGGATACGAGCAGTACTTC
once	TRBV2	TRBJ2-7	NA	CASSKGWASESTIPSYEQYF	TGTGCCAGCTCTAAGGGTTGGGCTAGCGAGAGCACAATCCCTAGCTACGAGCAGTACTTC
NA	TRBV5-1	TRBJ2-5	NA	CASRRDSQETQYF	TGCGCCAGCAGAAGGGACTCCCAAGAGACCCAGTACTTC
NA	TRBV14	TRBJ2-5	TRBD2	CASSQRSGRAGETQYF	TGTGCCAGCAGCCAGCGCAGCGGGAGGGCTGGAGAGACCCAGTACTTC
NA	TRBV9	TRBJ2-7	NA	CASSNGNEQYF	TGTGCCAGCAGCAACGGGAACGAGCAGTACTTC
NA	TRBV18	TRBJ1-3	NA	CASSPQGFSGNTIYF	TGTGCCAGCTCACCACAGGGGTTCTCTGGAAACACCATATATTTT
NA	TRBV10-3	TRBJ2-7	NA	CAISESREQYF	TGTGCCATCAGTGAGTCGAGGGAGCAGTACTTC
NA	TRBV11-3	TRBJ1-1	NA	CASSYGVNTEAFF	TGTGCCAGCAGCTACGGAGTGAACACTGAAGCTTTCTTT
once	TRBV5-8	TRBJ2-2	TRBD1	CASSLGDRGLGGELFF	TGTGCCAGCAGCTTGGGGGACAGGGGGCTTGGCGGGGAGCTGTTTTTT
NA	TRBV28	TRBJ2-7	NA	CASGPGSSYEQYF	TGTGCCAGCGGACCGGGGAGCTCCTACGAGCAGTACTTC
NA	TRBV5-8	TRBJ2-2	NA	CASSRTGTPGELFF	TGTGCCAGCAGCCGCACAGGGACCCCCGGGGAGCTGTTTTTT
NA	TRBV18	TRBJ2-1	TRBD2	CASSRMGEGHNEQFF	TGTGCCAGCTCCCGGATGGGGGAGGGCCACAATGAGCAGTTCTTC
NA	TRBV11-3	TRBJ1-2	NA	CASSLGAYGYTF	TGTGCCAGCAGCCTAGGGGCATATGGCTACACCTTC
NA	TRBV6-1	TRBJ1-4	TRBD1	CASSDNRGLVEKLFF	TGTGCCAGCAGTGATAACAGGGGGCTGGTTGAAAAACTGTTTTTT
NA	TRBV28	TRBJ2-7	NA	CASSLTGGGPQEQYF	TGTGCCAGCAGTTTGACTGGGGGCGGTCCCCAGGAGCAGTACTTC
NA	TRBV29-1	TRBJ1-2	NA	CSAPYEGGYGYTF	TGCAGCGCCCCGTATGAGGGCGGCTATGGCTACACCTTC
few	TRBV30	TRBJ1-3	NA	CAWSPLTGSGNTIYF	TGTGCCTGGAGTCCCTTGACAGGTTCTGGAAACACCATATATTTT
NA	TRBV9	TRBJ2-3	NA	CASSVGGRRTDTQYF	TGTGCCAGCAGCGTAGGTGGGCGAAGGACAGATACGCAGTATTTT